There are a few counts of the clone carrying this TCR beta chain. MiXCR was run by TCRdb on the reads, yielding one entry per CDR3 protein. The sample gives about 360,000 distinct CDR3 sequences, 18% of which show up once; under 9% is in the top ten. The entry originates in a study of T cell repertoires in cytomegalovirus infection. The J segment lost 3 bases and the V segment lost 5 bases, leaving 8 bases of the junction unmatched. This CDR3 region has 15 residues. Per germline, CDR1 MNHEY and CDR2 SVGAGI. This chain links TRBV6-5 with TRBJ2-7; 9 bases match TRBD2. The sample comprised PBMCs. This receptor was taken from a human donor in good health (CMV status not recorded). Some clones in this sample may be carry-over from other donors' samples. Here the CDR3 reads CASSTSSGNSYEQYF. DNA for the CDR3: TGTGCCAGCAGTACATCTAGCGGGAACAGCTACGAGCAGTACTTC.